These 15 T cell receptor beta chains were sequenced from one sample in a study of cytomegalovirus exposure and HLA in healthy donors. This table comes from immunoSEQ multiplex PCR, and its TCRdb copy is limited to in-frame clones, with some not included. The top ten hold around 5% of the sample, which has almost 70,000 clones, just over 95% seen once. Sequenced material: PBMCs. The source of these receptors is a young woman in good health and CMV-seropositive.

This chain links TRBV10-1 with TRBJ2-3; 10 bases map to TRBD2. Germline CDR1 WNHNN, CDR2 SYGVQD (reference sequence). V gave up 0 bases and J gave up 3 bases; unmatched junction bases: 3. The CDR3 contains 16 residues. CDR3 bases: TGCGCCAGCAGTGAGTCGCAGCGGGAGGGTACAGATACGCAGTATTTT. Its protein is CASSESQREGTDTQYF.

This chain connects TRBV6-1 to TRBJ2-7; TRBD1 matches 7 bases. This CDR3 is built from 12 residues. Germline V CDR1 and CDR2: MNHNS, SASEGT. J was trimmed by 3 bases and V by 8 bases; bases with no gene match: 4. CDR3 loop: CASERDSYEQYF. The CDR3 DNA is TGTGCCAGCGAACGGGACAGCTACGAGCAGTACTTC.

V usage is TRBV6-5 and J usage is TRBJ1-1, with TRBD1 matching 9 bases. The CDR3 sequence is 13 residues long. Germline assignment: CDR1 MNHEY and CDR2 SVGAGI. J was trimmed by 0 bases and V by 8 bases; bases with no gene match: 1. This CDR3 is CASRDRVNTEAFF. The CDR3 DNA reads TGTGCCAGCCGGGACAGGGTGAACACTGAAGCTTTCTTT.

The chain employs TRBV14 and TRBJ2-1, with D hard to call. This CDR3 is built from 13 residues. CDR1 and CDR2 (germline): SGHDN, FVKESK. V was pared by 0 bases and J by 6 bases, with 6 bases between. The CDR3 DNA is TGTGCCAGCAGCCAAGAATTAATCAATGAGCAGTTCTTC. As protein: CASSQELINEQFF.

The chain uses TRBV4-1 and TRBJ1-3, with 7 bases fitting TRBD1. Trimming took 0 bases from V and 3 from J; bases not matched to a gene: 8. The CDR3 sequence is 17 residues long. From germline, CDR1 is MGHRA and CDR2 YSYEKL. CDR3 residues: CASSQDNRGGSGNTIYF. The CDR3 coding sequence is TGCGCCAGCAGCCAAGATAATCGAGGGGGCAGTGGAAACACCATATATTTT.

This chain joins TRBV7-8 and TRBJ2-7; 13 nucleotides agree with TRBD2. Losses at the gene ends were 4 bases for V and 5 bases for J; bases not matched to a gene: 2. CDR3 size: 14 residues. Germline CDR1 and CDR2: SGHVS and FQNEAQ. CDR3 residues: CASSSGLAGNEQYF. The CDR3 coding sequence is TGTGCCAGCAGCTCGGGACTAGCGGGAAACGAGCAGTACTTC.

The rearrangement uses TRBV15 and TRBJ2-2; D is undetermined. This CDR3 contains 17 residues. V lost 0 bases to trimming and J lost 0 bases, with 11 bases between them. Germline loops: CDR1 LNHNV, CDR2 YYDKDF (reference sequence). CDR3 sequence: CATSRDNFFTNTGELFF. In DNA form, the CDR3 reads TGTGCCACCAGCAGAGATAACTTTTTCACGAACACCGGGGAGCTGTTTTTT.

The J gene is TRBJ2-1, the V gene TRBV18; D gene uncertain. Per germline, CDR1 KGHSH and CDR2 LQKENI. The CDR3 consists of 17 residues. The V gene lost 7 bases and the J gene lost 3 bases, with 22 bases spanning the gap. The CDR3 sequence: CASFTEVTQSLYNEQFF. The DNA for the CDR3 is TGTGCCAGCTTCACAGAAGTAACGCAGTCCCTCTACAATGAGCAGTTCTTC.

The rearrangement links TRBV28 to TRBJ1-4, with 8 bases fitting TRBD1. Germline trimming cut 4 bases from V and 8 bases from J; bases unmatched to any gene: 6. The CDR3 extends over 14 amino acids. Germline lookup yields CDR1 MDHEN and CDR2 SYDVKM. CDR3 in DNA: TGTGCCAGCAGTTCGGTGGACAGGGTAGAAAAACTGTTTTTT. Protein product: CASSSVDRVEKLFF.

The chain recombines TRBV19 with TRBJ2-2; TRBD1 agrees at 9 bases. CDR1 LNHDA and CDR2 SQIVND come from the germline V gene (reference sequence). The V segment lost 5 bases and the J segment 9 bases; nucleotides outside the gene matches: 7. The length of the CDR3 is 14 residues. As DNA, the CDR3 is TGTGCCAGTAGTGCCCCGACAGGGGGGAGGGAGCTGTTTTTT. Translated, it gives CASSAPTGGRELFF.

The chain employs TRBV7-2 and TRBJ2-3, with D tentatively TRBD1 (5 bases). This CDR3 spans 15 amino acids. V was shortened by 0 bases and J by 2 bases, with 9 bases between the two germline ends. Per the germline V gene, CDR1 is SGHTA and CDR2 is FQGNSA. In DNA, the CDR3 is TGTGCCAGCAGCTTAGCAGGGGCCCTCACAGATACGCAGTATTTT. It yields the protein CASSLAGALTDTQYF.

The chain is built from TRBV7-2 and TRBJ2-1; TRBD2 might be the D (6 bases). V shed 5 bases and J shed 9 bases, with 20 bases lying between them. The CDR3 loop spans 15 amino acids. Per germline, CDR1 SGHTA and CDR2 FQGNSA. The CDR3 loop is CASSQDSGGRGEQFF. The CDR3 DNA sequence: TGTGCCAGCAGCCAAGACTCGGGCGGGCGGGGTGAGCAGTTCTTC.

This sequence joins TRBV29-1 and TRBJ1-1; 8 bases align to TRBD1. Germline CDR1 is SQVTM and CDR2 is ANQGSEA. The ends lost 7 bases at V and 0 bases at J; junction bases unmatched: 4. There are 13 residues in the CDR3. CDR3 protein: CSALDRVNTEAFF. The CDR3 DNA reads as TGCAGCGCCCTGGACAGGGTGAACACTGAAGCTTTCTTT.

The chain combines TRBV25-1 with TRBJ2-1; a weak D match, TRBD2 (5 bases). The CDR3 loop spans 13 amino acids. The V and J ends lost 3 bases and 5 bases respectively, with 8 bases between them. Germline V gene sequence: CDR1 MGHDK, CDR2 SYGVNS. DNA of the CDR3: TGTGCCAGCAGTGAGGACTTTAACAATGAGCAGTTCTTC. This encodes CASSEDFNNEQFF.

The rearrangement links TRBV27 to TRBJ2-3; no firm D call. The CDR3 runs to 14 residues. Germline values: CDR1 MNHEY, CDR2 SMNVEV (reference sequence). V dropped 3 bases and J dropped 2 bases, with 9 bases sitting between them. CDR3 sequence: CASSLAGFTDTQYF. The CDR3 nucleotides read TGTGCCAGCAGTTTGGCAGGATTCACAGATACGCAGTATTTT.